This passage covers 6 T cell receptor beta chains from one sample sequenced in a study of blood T cell repertoires in COVID-19. The method was immunoSEQ multiplex PCR; TCRdb's version includes in-frame clones alone and lacks a portion of them. The data hold tens of thousands of clones, with roughly 75% observed a single time. The sample was peripheral blood. These receptors were obtained from a man aged 60-69 years with COVID-19, enrolled during active disease.

The V and J genes are TRBV28 and TRBJ1-2; D may be TRBD1 (5 bases). The CDR3 runs 15 residues. The germline gives CDR1 MDHEN, CDR2 SYDVKM. V was trimmed by 2 bases and J by 4 bases, leaving 14 bases between them. The chain's CDR3 is CASSLVGRVGYGYTF. For the CDR3, the DNA is TGTGCCAGCAGTTTAGTTGGCAGGGTAGGCTATGGCTACACCTTC.

The V call is TRBV30, the J call TRBJ2-6, with D possibly TRBD2 on 5 matching bases. There are 16 residues in the CDR3. Per germline, CDR1 GTSNPN and CDR2 SVGIG (reference sequence). Trimming removed 6 bases from V and 4 bases from J, with 19 bases in between. Written as DNA, the CDR3 is TGTGCCTGTTCAGGACGAGGGCGATTGGGGGCCAACGTCCTGACTTTC. Translation gives CACSGRGRLGANVLTF.

This clone appeared a single time. V usage is TRBV7-5 and J usage is TRBJ2-7; TRBD2 is taken as the D call from the table, unchecked against the DNA. TRBV7-5 is a recognized pseudogene. The CDR3 extends over 14 amino acids. The CDR3 loop reads CARSAGLPGREQYF. For the CDR3, the DNA is TGTGCCAGAAGCGCTGGGCTACCCGGGAGGGAGCAGTACTTC.

This clone was observed a single time. V and J are TRBV5-1 and TRBJ1-2; D uncertain. Trimming shortened V by 0 bases and J by 3 bases, and 12 bases separated the two germline ends. Germline assignment: CDR1 SGHRS and CDR2 YFSETQ. CDR3 size: 15 residues. The CDR3 DNA reads as TGCGCCAGCAGCTTGGGTTGGGCAGAAGACTATGGCTACACCTTC. This sequence encodes CASSLGWAEDYGYTF.

V gene TRBV4-2 combines with J gene TRBJ2-7; 11 bases are a match to TRBD2. V dropped 0 bases and J dropped 4; count of bases not matched to a gene: 5. The germline V gene encodes CDR1 LGHNA and CDR2 YNFKEQ. The CDR3 covers 16 residues. CDR3 nucleotides: TGTGCCAGCAGCCAAGATATGACTAGCGGGAATTACGAGCAGTACTTC. It codes for CASSQDMTSGNYEQYF.

V gene TRBV19 combines with J gene TRBJ1-5, with D perhaps matching TRBD1 (6 bases). The CDR3 is 14 amino acids. V lost 6 bases to trimming and J lost 7 bases, with 16 bases between them. Germline values: CDR1 LNHDA, CDR2 SQIVND (reference sequence). CDR3 sequence: CASRPSGGSQPQHF. The CDR3 region has the DNA TGTGCCAGTAGACCTAGCGGGGGCAGCCAGCCCCAGCATTTT.